Listed below are T cell receptor beta chains from one sample, sequenced in a study of T cells after yellow fever vaccination. In TCRdb, the 5' RACE reads were re-called with MiXCR into one record per CDR3 protein. This sample has 100,000 to 150,000 distinct CDR3 sequences, with roughly 15% found just once. The sequences come from CD8+ T cells sorted from PBMCs, collected 5 days after the yellow fever booster vaccination. The receptors stem from a man in his late teens or twenties who received the YFV17D yellow fever vaccine. Both conserved end residues are part of each CDR3. A D gene is named only where the DNA matches it firmly. The size entry is marked missing in some rows and otherwise reads once, few, many or a size class.

TRBD1 | TRBJ2-3 | TRBV6-2/TRBV6-3 | few | CASSYFAGGDTQYF | TGTGCCAGCAGTTACTTTGCAGGGGGAGATACGCAGTATTTT
. | TRBJ2-1 | TRBV4-2 | few | CASSQGGNEQFF | TGTGCCAGCAGCCAAGGAGGCAATGAGCAGTTCTTC
TRBD1 | TRBJ2-1 | TRBV27 | . | CASSILGQGAVEQFF | TGTGCCAGCTCAATCTTGGGACAGGGGGCAGTTGAGCAGTTCTTC
. | TRBJ2-3 | TRBV2 | . | CASSEANRADTQYF | TGTGCCAGCAGTGAAGCGAACAGGGCAGATACGCAGTATTTT
TRBD2 | TRBJ2-3 | TRBV4-3 | few | CASSPRPGGLADTQYF | TGCGCCAGCAGCCCCCGGCCCGGGGGGTTGGCAGATACGCAGTATTTT
. | TRBJ1-1 | TRBV12-5 | . | CASGATGRNTEAFF | TGTGCTAGTGGCGCGACAGGACGGAACACTGAAGCTTTCTTT
TRBD1 | TRBJ1-1 | TRBV6-5 | . | CASSSYGQGAEAFF | TGTGCCAGCAGTTCGTACGGACAGGGAGCTGAAGCTTTCTTT
. | TRBJ2-3 | TRBV4-2 | few | CASSHGGASDTQYF | TGTGCCAGCTCCCATGGAGGAGCGTCAGATACGCAGTATTTT
TRBD2 | TRBJ2-1 | TRBV11-2 | . | CASGERGTSGGRAYNEKFF | TGTGCCAGCGGAGAGAGGGGGACTAGCGGGGGTAGGGCCTACAATGAGAAGTTCTTC
. | TRBJ2-6 | TRBV7-6 | . | CASSRGTSPGANVLTF | TGTGCCAGCAGCCGAGGGACCTCACCTGGGGCCAACGTCCTGACTTTC
. | TRBJ1-1 | TRBV7-8 | . | CASSLDPEGGNTEAFF | TGTGCCAGCAGCTTAGACCCCGAGGGAGGGAACACTGAAGCTTTCTTT
TRBD1 | TRBJ2-2 | TRBV7-9 | few | CATTGDPTGELFF | TGTGCCACCACAGGGGACCCCACCGGGGAGCTGTTTTTT
TRBD1 | TRBJ1-1 | TRBV10-3 | few | CAISDSQGYTEAFF | TGTGCCATCAGTGACTCACAGGGGTACACTGAAGCTTTCTTT
. | TRBJ2-2 | TRBV12-3/TRBV12-4 | few | CASSPHQDTGELFF | TGTGCCAGCAGTCCCCACCAGGACACCGGGGAGCTGTTTTTT
TRBD1 | TRBJ2-7 | TRBV30 | . | CAWSRTGGEQYF | TGTGCCTGGAGTAGGACAGGGGGCGAGCAGTACTTC
. | TRBJ2-5 | TRBV4-1 | . | CASSQGGCLQETQYF | TGCGCCAGCAGCCAAGGAGGGTGCCTCCAAGAGACCCAGTACTTC
. | TRBJ2-1 | TRBV4-1 | few | CASSQVRHEQFF | TGCGCCAGCAGCCAAGTGAGGCATGAGCAGTTCTTC
. | TRBJ1-2 | TRBV4-3 | . | CASSQGPDANYGYTF | TGCGCCAGCAGCCAAGGACCGGACGCCAACTATGGCTACACCTTC
. | TRBJ1-1 | TRBV6-5 | once | CASSLIIGGVTEAFF | TGTGCCAGCAGCCTTATAATCGGGGGAGTTACTGAAGCTTTCTTT
. | TRBJ2-7 | TRBV10-2 | many | CASKQGGLEQYF | TGCGCCAGCAAACAGGGGGGGCTCGAGCAGTACTTC
. | TRBJ2-7 | TRBV20-1 | few | CSARGSDSRYEQYF | TGCAGTGCTAGAGGTAGTGATAGCCGCTACGAGCAGTACTTC
. | TRBJ2-1 | TRBV5-1 | many | CASSSPQENRIEQFF | TGCGCCAGCAGCTCGCCACAGGAGAATCGTATTGAGCAGTTCTTC
. | TRBJ2-7 | TRBV4-1 | few | CASSQTSSYEQYF | TGCGCCAGCAGCCAAACTAGCTCCTACGAGCAGTACTTC
TRBD1 | TRBJ2-7 | TRBV3-1 | . | CASSQRGTGGDYEQYF | TGTGCCAGCAGCCAACGAGGGACAGGGGGCGACTACGAGCAGTACTTC
TRBD1 | TRBJ1-2 | TRBV7-2 | few | CASSSPSLRQGLDGYTF | TGTGCCAGCAGCTCCCCGTCCCTCAGACAGGGATTGGATGGCTACACCTTC
. | TRBJ2-5 | TRBV29-1 | few | CSVEVLRKTQYF | TGCAGCGTTGAGGTCCTTCGGAAGACCCAGTACTTC
. | TRBJ1-2 | TRBV27 | few | CASSLSGDTGYTF | TGTGCCAGCAGTTTATCGGGGGATACTGGCTACACCTTC
TRBD1 | TRBJ1-1 | TRBV9 | . | CASSSPGQAEAFF | TGTGCCAGCAGCTCTCCCGGACAGGCTGAAGCTTTCTTT
TRBD1 | TRBJ1-2 | TRBV6-5 | few | CASSYSTGGFEGYTF | TGTGCCAGCAGTTACTCGACAGGGGGCTTTGAGGGCTACACCTTC
. | TRBJ2-7 | TRBV7-6 | . | CASSLATDYEQYF | TGTGCCAGCAGCTTAGCCACAGACTACGAGCAGTACTTC
. | TRBJ2-5 | TRBV6-5 | . | CASSSWGREGETQYF | TGTGCCAGCAGTTCCTGGGGCAGGGAAGGAGAGACCCAGTACTTC
TRBD2 | TRBJ2-1 | TRBV5-4 | few | CASSSGRNEQFF | TGTGCCAGCAGCTCCGGGAGGAATGAGCAGTTCTTC
TRBD2 | TRBJ2-3 | TRBV4-2 | few | CASSQAVGAGGRTDTQYF | TGTGCCAGCAGCCAAGCCGTAGGAGCGGGGGGTCGCACAGATACGCAGTATTTT
TRBD2 | TRBJ2-1 | TRBV4-1 | . | CASSPGGGDYNEQFF | TGCGCCAGCAGCCCCGGCGGGGGGGACTACAATGAGCAGTTCTTC
TRBD2 | TRBJ2-3 | TRBV7-2 | . | CASRPLAGGITDTQYF | TGTGCCAGCAGACCTTTAGCGGGGGGGATCACAGATACGCAGTATTTT
. | TRBJ2-1 | TRBV27 | few | CASSLDGGYNEQFF | TGTGCCAGCAGTCTTGATGGAGGATACAATGAGCAGTTCTTC
. | TRBJ2-1 | TRBV5-4 | few | CASSFGGADNEQFF | TGTGCCAGCAGCTTTGGGGGGGCGGACAATGAGCAGTTCTTC
TRBD2 | TRBJ2-3 | TRBV7-2 | few | CASSLLAGGSDTQYF | TGTGCCAGCAGCTTACTAGCGGGGGGCTCAGATACGCAGTATTTT
TRBD2 | TRBJ2-3 | TRBV6-1 | . | CASSESSSGVDTQYF | TGTGCCAGCAGTGAAAGCTCTAGCGGGGTAGATACGCAGTATTTT
TRBD1 | TRBJ2-3 | TRBV7-8 | . | CASSLPRGRDTQYF | TGTGCCAGCAGCTTGCCCAGGGGGCGTGATACGCAGTATTTT
TRBD2 | TRBJ2-5 | TRBV29-1 | many | CSVETRGGTQETQYF | TGCAGCGTTGAAACCCGGGGGGGAACCCAAGAGACCCAGTACTTC
TRBD2 | TRBJ2-1 | TRBV11-2 | . | CASSLVSSGGYNEQFF | TGTGCCAGCAGCTTAGTAAGCAGCGGGGGGTACAATGAGCAGTTCTTC
. | TRBJ2-7 | TRBV6-1 | many | CASRDGGISYEQYF | TGTGCCAGCAGGGACGGGGGTATCTCCTACGAGCAGTACTTC
. | TRBJ1-6 | TRBV12-3/TRBV12-4 | . | CASSFGSSGSPLHF | TGTGCCAGCAGTTTCGGTTCATCGGGTTCACCCCTCCACTTT
. | TRBJ2-4 | TRBV7-2 | few | CASSLARLAKNIQYF | TGTGCCAGCAGCTTAGCTCGGTTAGCCAAAAACATTCAGTACTTC
. | TRBJ1-4 | TRBV6-2/TRBV6-3 | few | CASRGSGTWDEKLFF | TGTGCCAGCAGAGGATCCGGGACCTGGGATGAAAAACTGTTTTTT
. | TRBJ2-7 | TRBV30 | . | CAWSGQGNYYEQYF | TGTGCCTGGAGTGGGCAGGGTAATTACTACGAGCAGTACTTC